What follows is one T cell receptor (beta chain) and its context. This sample was taken from a study of neurological immune-mediated disorders. Study information: Among about 35 multiple sclerosis patients, approximately 31 were relapsing-remitting and 3 were secondary progressive.

The junction had 1 base not matched to a gene; V was cut back by 5 bases and J by 5 bases. This CDR3 is 13 amino acids long. CDR1 is SGHVS and CDR2 is FNYEAQ in the germline V gene. With 10-nucleotide random UMIs included, cDNA was synthesized by 5'RACE. Each CDR3 protein gets one entry after TCRdb re-called the 5' RACE reads with MiXCR. Found here are approximately 9,400 distinct CDR3 sequences, 22% of them singletons; the top ten hold roughly 13%. The material sequenced was CD8+ T cells from blood. The chain carries TRBV7-6 and TRBJ2-7, with 12 bases aligning to TRBD1. This TCR was recovered from a woman aged 40 to 49 with multiple sclerosis. The CDR3 is CASSGTGGNEQYF. The DNA of the CDR3 is TGTGCCAGCAGCGGGACAGGGGGCAACGAGCAGTACTTC.